The clone carrying this T cell receptor (beta chain) occurred a few times. The same CDR3 arises from other DNA sequences in this sample as well. The entry originates in a study of blood T cell repertoires in COVID-19. V was pared by 5 bases and J by 0 bases, with 7 bases between. The CDR3 is made up of 13 amino acids. Germline V gene sequence: CDR1 SGHAT, CDR2 FQNNGV. Only in-frame clones appear in the TCRdb table, and some are missing; sequencing was by immunoSEQ multiplex PCR. The sample has 45,000 to 70,000 clones, 82% seen once. The sequenced material came from peripheral blood. The TCR originated in a woman aged 55-70 years with acute or convalescent COVID-19. This chain joins TRBV11-2 and TRBJ2-5; D gene ambiguous. The CDR3, as DNA: TGTGCCAGCAGCCCCGGTAACCAAGAGACCCAGTACTTC. It encodes CASSPGNQETQYF.